This T cell receptor (beta chain) was documented in a study of post-analysis software for immune sequencing data. The germline V gene has CDR1 SEHNR and CDR2 FQNEAQ (reference sequence). The V gene lost 3 bases and the J gene lost 2 bases, with 17 bases spanning the gap. The CDR3 contains 17 residues. Unique molecular identifiers had been added to the TCR beta cDNA libraries. TCRdb re-analysed the PCR reads in MiXCR, keeping a single row per CDR3 protein. The data hold 350,000 to 500,000 distinct CDR3 sequences, with approximately 39% observed a single time. Study outcomes and limitations: Same-batch preparations were strongly co-clustered by F measure. Elevated frequency relative to controls characterized four to six TRBV segments in patients, TRBV5-6, TRBV5-1 and TRBV20-1 among them.

In regard to this clonotype: Its antigen is currently unknown.

The sample consisted of blood. This sequence joins TRBV7-9 and TRBJ2-1; possible D gene TRBD2, 6 bases. The source is a girl aged 2 to 10 with multiple sclerosis. The CDR3 is CASSFDLGGRAYNEQFF. In DNA, the CDR3 is TGTGCCAGCAGCTTTGACCTGGGAGGCCGTGCCTACAATGAGCAGTTCTTC.